Listed below are T cell receptor beta chains from one sample, sequenced in a study of cytomegalovirus exposure and HLA in healthy donors. The assay was immunoSEQ multiplex PCR, and TCRdb's table has in-frame clones only and misses some. In the table there are 150,000 to 200,000 clones, roughly 85% of which are singletons. Sample: PBMCs. These receptors were obtained from a man in his fifties or sixties in good health and CMV-seropositive. Each CDR3 is given with its conserved first and last residue. The D gene is left open where the match is weak. Rows give clone size only sometimes, using once, few, many, or a class for an expanded clone.

v_gene,abundance,j_gene,d_gene,CDR3nt,CDR3aa
TRBV2,-,TRBJ1-5,TRBD1,TGTGCCAGCAAGCGCCAGGGGGCTGGGAGCAATCAGCCCCAGCATTTT,CASKRQGAGSNQPQHF
TRBV5-1,once,TRBJ2-5,-,TGCGCCAGCAGCCCCCAAGAGTATGGGGGAGGAGGAGAGACCCAGTACTTC,CASSPQEYGGGGETQYF
TRBV7-2,-,TRBJ2-5,-,TGTGCCAGCAGCCCAAGCGGGACACGGAACCAAGAGACCCAGTACTTC,CASSPSGTRNQETQYF
TRBV27,-,TRBJ1-1,-,TGTGCCAGCAGTTTATCAAGGGAGGGTCGAGCTTTCTTT,CASSLSREGRAFF
TRBV2,-,TRBJ2-1,-,TGTGCCAGCAGTTACCGTTACAGGGAACTCTTC,CASSYRYRELF
TRBV18,-,TRBJ2-7,-,TGTGCCAGCTCGAGGGATTACGAGCAGTACTTC,CASSRDYEQYF
TRBV7-7,few,TRBJ2-5,TRBD1,TGTGCCAGCAGCTTATCATCGACAGGGGAAGAGACCCAGTACTTC,CASSLSSTGEETQYF
TRBV4-2,-,TRBJ1-6,-,TGTGCCAGCAGCCAAGATTCGGGATTTGACACAACCACCTATAATTCACCCCTCCACTTT,CASSQDSGFDTTTYNSPLHF
TRBV11-2,-,TRBJ1-3,-,TGTGCCAGCAGCTCAAACACGCTCTCTGGAAACACCATATATTTT,CASSSNTLSGNTIYF
TRBV27,-,TRBJ2-1,TRBD2,TGTGCCAGCAGTCGGACTAGCGGGGGGGCGAAGTTCTTC,CASSRTSGGAKFF
TRBV9,-,TRBJ2-7,-,TGTGCCAGCAGCGTGGGGGAGGATTACGAGCAGTACTTC,CASSVGEDYEQYF
TRBV4-3,few,TRBJ1-4,-,TGCGCCAGCAGCCAAGACTTCGCCGGTGCTAATGAAAAACTGTTTTTT,CASSQDFAGANEKLFF
TRBV5-1,-,TRBJ2-7,-,TGCGCCAGCAGCTTGGCCTCGACAGGAGAATACGAGCAGTACTTC,CASSLASTGEYEQYF
TRBV9,-,TRBJ2-2,-,TGTGCCAGCAAGGCTCGGAGCACCGGGGAGCTGTTTTTT,CASKARSTGELFF
TRBV5-5,-,TRBJ2-1,TRBD2,TGTGCCAGCGGGGGGGGGATTTACAATGAGCAGTTCTTC,CASGGGIYNEQFF
TRBV2,-,TRBJ2-2,-,TGTGCCAGCAGATCCGAGGGCGGGGAGCTGTTTTTT,CASRSEGGELFF
TRBV15,-,TRBJ1-5,-,TGTGCCACCAGCAGAGATTCCAGAGGGAAAAGCAATCAGCCCCAGCATTTT,CATSRDSRGKSNQPQHF
TRBV5-6,-,TRBJ2-5,-,TGTGCCAGCAGGCAGGGGACCAGAAAAGAGACCCAGTACTTC,CASRQGTRKETQYF
TRBV7-2,-,TRBJ2-3,-,TGTGCCAGCAGCTTTATCTCGAGGCGAGATACGCAGTATTTT,CASSFISRRDTQYF
TRBV5-5,-,TRBJ1-2,-,TGTGCCAGCAGCTTTCAAGGGGACTATGGCTACACCTTC,CASSFQGDYGYTF
TRBV5-1,few,TRBJ1-3,-,TGCGCCAGCAGCCTGGACGGGAGCTCTGGAAACACCATATATTTT,CASSLDGSSGNTIYF
TRBV5-8,few,TRBJ2-7,TRBD1,TGTGCCAGCAGCCGATCCGGGACAGGAACGTACGAGCAGTACTTC,CASSRSGTGTYEQYF
TRBV5-4,-,TRBJ2-5,-,TGTGCCAGCAGCTTGGACAGCCGAGAGACCCAGTACTTC,CASSLDSRETQYF
TRBV9,-,TRBJ2-1,-,TGTGCCAGCAGCGTTAACAATGAGCAGTTCTTC,CASSVNNEQFF
TRBV27,-,TRBJ1-5,-,TGTGCCACCAGGCAGGTGGCGGGGGGACTCAATCAGCCCCAGCATTTT,CATRQVAGGLNQPQHF
TRBV6-5,once,TRBJ2-1,TRBD2,TGTGCCAGCAGACCGGGACTAGCGGGGTCTGAGCAGTTCTTC,CASRPGLAGSEQFF
TRBV18,-,TRBJ1-4,-,TGTGCCAGCTCCCCGTGGGAGGACCATCGACCCGGGAAGGAAAAACTGTTTTTT,CASSPWEDHRPGKEKLFF
TRBV5-5,-,TRBJ1-6,-,TGTGCCAGCAGCGTGGGAGGGAGCTACTATAATTCACCCCTCCACTTT,CASSVGGSYYNSPLHF
TRBV28,few,TRBJ1-1,TRBD1,TGTGCCAGCAGGACGGGACAGATCACTGAAGCTTTCTTT,CASRTGQITEAFF
TRBV4-3,-,TRBJ1-2,-,TGCGCCAGCAGCCAAGATCTAACTAACTATGGCTACACCTTC,CASSQDLTNYGYTF
TRBV5-6,-,TRBJ2-3,-,TGTGCCAGCAGCTTGGAGGCGCGGAGGTGGAAAACAGATACGCAGTATTTT,CASSLEARRWKTDTQYF
TRBV6-1,-,TRBJ1-5,-,TGTGCCAGCAGTGACGAGGGCAGTTTTCGTCAGCCCCAGCATTTT,CASSDEGSFRQPQHF
TRBV6-1,-,TRBJ1-6,-,TGTGCCAGCAGGGAATCGGGTCCGCAGAGCTCCTATAATTCACCCCTCCACTTT,CASRESGPQSSYNSPLHF
TRBV5-8,-,TRBJ1-3,-,TGTGCCAGCAGCTCGGGTTTCTCTGGAAACACCATATATTTT,CASSSGFSGNTIYF
TRBV14,-,TRBJ1-1,-,TGTGCCAGCAGCCATATAGGAGGGGTAGACACTGAAGCTTTCTTT,CASSHIGGVDTEAFF
TRBV7-9,few,TRBJ2-1,-,TGTGCCAGCAGCTCCGCCGACTACGGACTATACAATGAGCAGTTCTTC,CASSSADYGLYNEQFF
TRBV7-2,-,TRBJ1-1,TRBD1,TGTGCCAGCAGCTTACCCACCAGGGGGGCTGGGGCTTTCTTT,CASSLPTRGAGAFF